This T cell receptor beta chain was obtained from a study of cytomegalovirus exposure and HLA in healthy donors (dated by TCRdb to about 2017). In terms of the full investigation: According to an earlier analysis of a few hundred of the donors, some 180 million T cells yielded over 100 million unique TCR beta sequences and about 300 Gb of sequence data. Besides the first cohort of roughly 700 subjects, a separate validation cohort made up of 120 different subjects was used. To predict cytomegalovirus infection status, the study combined high-throughput TCR immunosequencing, statistical association of individual TCRs with disease status, and machine learning. The T cell repertoires of around 670 subjects were profiled by immunosequencing and related to cytomegalovirus serostatus. To study patterns of TCR occurrence, a later analysis re-analyzed previously published TCR beta repertoires from 600 to 750 donors and added high-resolution HLA genotyping. The study was designed to test whether signatures of past pathogen exposure could be identified by cataloging public T cell receptors. Of the approximately 400 genotyped donors, 65% to 90% fell in the genetic ancestry cluster associated with self-reported Caucasian donors. Among 398 genotyped donors of the cohort, an average of about 220,000 unique TCR beta nucleotide sequences was sequenced per donor, of which 15% to 20% were non-productive. Class I and class II HLA loci were covered by the typing at four-digit resolution. About 5 DR-DQ haplotypes were handled as single units for association and clustering, since linkage in the cohort was strong. Typing coverage differed by locus: A, B, C, DRB1 and DQB1 were typed in about 629-640 donors, DQA1 in roughly 500, DPA1 in roughly 590, and DPB1 in around 490. Every repertoire in the discovery cohort had been generated on one and the same sequencing platform. In the later analysis, no new phenotypic data were used to find candidate immune exposures; instead, reliance was placed on TCR beta sequences and their occurrence across donors. Donor age, sex, ethnicity and CMV serostatus were compiled alongside the repertoire data. An earlier analysis of about 600 of the donors used high-throughput TCR beta sequencing to judge whether each TCR beta V gene segment behaved as functional or pseudogenic. Approximately 310 gigabases of sequencing data and approximately 84 million unique TCR sequences were included in an early release covering about 620 HLA-typed donors. A later genetic analysis took genome-wide SNP genotypes for about 65% of the roughly 670 donors and used that subset as a discovery cohort. The paper as a whole reports these results and caveats: This cohort had only TCR beta chains sequenced, and the lack of alpha or paired-chain data limited which features could be detected. HLA typing was unavailable for some donors at each locus, so association tests used only the typed subset. The earlier analysis of 587 of the donors excluded approximately 15 rarely observed V segments, including chromosome 9 orphons, because counts were too low. When HLA alleles, especially DR and DQ, strongly co-occurred, TCR associations were difficult to assign to individual alleles. In vitro tests confirmed that three of the cytomegalovirus-associated TCR beta chains recognize cytomegalovirus antigens. In both the original and validation cohorts, the classifier was reported to diagnose cytomegalovirus status with high specificity and sensitivity. A later analysis associated 15,000 or so TCR beta sequences with specific HLA alleles at a false discovery rate of 0.05. According to a later analysis, most CMV-associated TCR beta chains appeared to be HLA-restricted, and the HLA associations seemed to be driven largely by CMV exposure. The authors suggested that the approach could potentially be extended to other disease states and immunological phenotypes. According to a later genetic analysis, donors in an Asian-associated ancestry cluster had fewer N-insertions in productive TCRs than the roughly 700-donor mean. In a later genetic analysis, a missense DCLRE1C variant was associated with V-gene and J-gene trimming of TCR beta chains, and the association was replicated in an independent cohort. The presence/absence analyses assumed that sequencing depth was roughly uniform across donors, and that assumption may not be true. A further reported finding was that TCR beta sequences accurately predicted the HLA-A and HLA-B alleles for most subjects in the first cohort. A cluster of highly shared sequence variants was judged likely to be a technical artifact of the sequencing pipeline. A total of some 180 TCR beta chains were listed by the study as associated with cytomegalovirus. According to a later analysis, parvovirus B19, influenza, CMV and Epstein-Barr virus appeared linked to several top co-occurrence clusters. A later analysis found that HLA-associated TCR beta chains were more clonally expanded and had lower generation probabilities than equally common non-associated chains. Because the 87-base-pair reads could not distinguish some IMGT-functional V segments, including TRBV6-2 and TRBV6-3, those segments were excluded. Correlated functional status among segregating V segments might be attributable to linkage disequilibrium, but an unknown experimental factor could not be ruled out. In a later analysis, TCR association rates were found to vary across HLA loci, with the most associated TCRs seen for DRB1 alleles and the fewest for HLA-C alleles. Across donors, most TCR sequences were observed very rarely, whereas some public TCRs were present in many individuals. For the cohort, immune exposure information was limited to CMV serostatus. Broadly in line with IMGT annotations, most TCR beta V segments showed up in productive rearrangements about 87% or about 30% of the time in an earlier analysis of under 700 of the donors.

Library preparation employed the immunoSEQ multiplex PCR assay. The multiplex PCR relied on a mix of 60 forward primers for TCR Vbeta segments and 13 reverse primers for TCR Jbeta segments. Amplification of the CDR3 region of rearranged TCR beta genes was performed with a multiplex PCR assay on genomic DNA. The Illumina HiSeq System was used to sequence the amplified TCR beta libraries as 87-base-pair reads. The original methods were these. A later analysis tallied 75 million to 95 million unique TCR beta chains across the roughly 610 repertoires, and approximately 9.9 million of those chains were shared by two or more donors. A nearest-neighbor algorithm error-corrected the raw reads and collapsed the reads into unique sequences, merging closely related sequences to remove PCR and sequencing errors. To assign V, D and J gene segments, CDR3 sequences were aligned to IMGT reference sequences. For a sequence to be retained, a match of at least six nucleotides was required to both a V gene segment and a J gene segment. Rearrangements were called productive when the CDR3 lacked stop codons and stayed in frame with V and J; all others were non-productive. CDR3 was defined by IMGT convention, running from the second conserved V-encoded cysteine to the conserved J-encoded phenylalanine. In an earlier analysis of around 540 of the donors, sequences lacking an unambiguous match to a single V gene segment were excluded. In an earlier analysis of around 600 of the donors, V segments were called functional above 56.7% productive rearrangements and were called segregating when the between-donor standard deviation exceeded 5%. To diagnose cytomegalovirus status from the catalog of TCR beta chain sequences, a statistical classification framework was built. V and J gene assignment, in a later analysis, came from comparing TCR nucleotide sequences with IMGT/GENE-DB human TR gene sequences. The TCRdist pipeline was used in a later analysis to assign CDR3 sequences and most-parsimonious VDJ recombination scenarios. In a later analysis, each TCR beta chain was defined by its CDR3 amino acid sequence together with its V-gene family, and reads lacking a unique V-gene family were excluded. A later analysis removed several hundred highly shared, low-generation-probability nucleotide sequences to deal with suspected cross-contamination and a sequencing artifact. For each public chain, a later analysis derived a clonal expansion index from normalized ranks of inferred template counts within each repertoire. In a later analysis, generation probabilities were computed with a VDJ recombination model fitted to out-of-frame rearrangements, and the resulting probabilities were checked against IGoR. A later analysis scored TCR-TCR, TCR-HLA and TCR-CMV co-occurrence with hypergeometric tests, applying a repertoire-size bias correction to TCR pairs. In a later analysis, false discovery rates were estimated by permuting HLA or CMV assignments 20 times. In a later analysis, co-occurring TCRs were grouped using DBSCAN, with TCRdist sequence similarity added in when clustering inside HLA-allele-positive subsets. Repertoires with fewer than 30,000 or more than 120,000 public chains were left out of co-occurrence clustering, as were about 5 repertoires with anomalous nucleotide sharing. TCRdb provides this immuneACCESS table in a form limited to in-frame rearrangements. Some clones are lacking; in checked studies, under half of them reflect an unresolved V gene, and why the rest are absent is not known. V, J and clone size were drawn from that table, and D and trimming were deduced from the DNA. Recorded for this sample are around 140,000 clones; roughly 66% of them occurred a single time. The ten largest clones take up 5.5% to 7% of the sample.

In total, just over 650 healthy bone marrow donors made up the cohort. All cohort members were sampled while nominally healthy, although unrecorded immune exposures were likely present. The donor was CMV seronegative and belonged to the group of 352 seronegative cohort members. Every donor gave a peripheral blood sample, and the peripheral blood mononuclear cells from that sample were used for TCR beta sequencing. The Qiagen DNeasy Blood Extraction Kit was used to extract genomic DNA from the blood cell samples. This clone was seen a few times. The antigen this receptor binds is unknown. Base quality data are lacking; no much larger clone is found one base away. The CDR3 spans 13 residues, from the cysteine through the phenylalanine. The retained sequence is limited to the CDR3, 39 bases, with the frame set at the first base. V is cut back by 2 bases and J by 10 bases, with 5 bases in the junction unmatched. Based on the germline V gene, the CDR1 and CDR2 sequences are SGHRS and YFSETQ.

The chain employs TRBV5-1 and TRBJ1-2, with TRBD1 matching 10 junction bases. Sequences were obtained from PBMCs. This TCR was sampled from an older woman in good health and CMV-seronegative. The DNA is TGCGCCAGCAGCTTCGGGACAGGGGAAATCTACACCTTC. It encodes CASSFGTGEIYTF.